The 15 T cell receptor beta chains given below trace back to one sample, sequenced in a study of blood T cell repertoires in COVID-19. Produced via immunoSEQ multiplex PCR; TCRdb's table is partial and in-frame only. The sample includes about 490,000 clones, 80% to 90% seen only once; the top ten take approximately 3.4%. Sequenced material: peripheral blood. These TCRs come from a human donor in a cohort sampled during active COVID-19.

The J gene is TRBJ1-2, the V gene TRBV6-5; D unclear. The germline V and J ends were trimmed by 7 bases and 6 bases, with 21 bases remaining between them. This CDR3 has 15 amino acids. The V gene's germline CDR1 is MNHEY and CDR2 SVGAGI. CDR3 coding DNA: TGTGCCAGCATCCCCTCACCCGGGGTCGTGGATGGCTACACCTTC. It encodes CASIPSPGVVDGYTF.

The chain combines TRBV5-5 with TRBJ1-2; D is possibly TRBD1 (6 bases). Trimming shortened V by 6 bases and J by 7 bases, and 25 bases separated the two germline ends. Germline V gene data show CDR1 as SGHKS and CDR2 as YYEKEE (reference sequence). This CDR3 has 16 residues. As DNA, the CDR3 is TGTGCCAGCACCCTGGGATTGACAGGAGAATCTACTGGCTACACCTTC. This codes for CASTLGLTGESTGYTF.

This chain uses TRBV28 with TRBJ1-1; TRBD1 aligns across 7 bases. Germline loops: CDR1 MDHEN, CDR2 SYDVKM. V lost 7 bases to trimming and J lost 5 bases; unmatched junction nucleotides: 10. The CDR3 spans 14 residues. The CDR3, as DNA: TGTGCCAGCATCAATAGGGGGCTGGGAACTGAAGCTTTCTTT. Protein sequence: CASINRGLGTEAFF.

V and J are TRBV5-1 and TRBJ2-7; 14 bases fit TRBD2. The ends lost 4 bases at V and 5 bases at J; junction bases unmatched: 11. The CDR3 contains 17 residues. Germline V gene sequence: CDR1 SGHRS, CDR2 YFSETQ. In DNA form, the CDR3 reads TGCGCCAGCAGCCGCACCGGGACTAGCGGGAGCCCCAACGAGCAGTACTTC. As protein: CASSRTGTSGSPNEQYF.

This clone was detected only a few times. The gene calls are TRBV12-3 or TRBV12-4 and TRBJ1-5; D ambiguous. V dropped 6 bases and J dropped 7 bases, with 10 bases sitting between them. The CDR3 consists of 12 residues. CDR3 in DNA: TGTGCCAGCAGCTGGGAGGAACAGCCCCAGCATTTT. Its translation: CASSWEEQPQHF.

V and J are TRBV10-3 and TRBJ1-3, with D hard to call. With 9 bases removed from V and 2 bases from J, the gap between germline ends came to 17 bases. Germline lookup yields CDR1 ENHRY and CDR2 SYGVKD. The CDR3 runs to 15 residues. CDR3 protein: CAIQQLQTAGNTIYF. In DNA, the CDR3 is TGTGCCATTCAACAGCTCCAGACGGCTGGAAACACCATATATTTT.

The chain couples TRBV9 to TRBJ2-3; 10 bases are a match to TRBD2. The CDR3 contains 17 residues. CDR1 is SGDLS, CDR2 YYNGEE, per germline. The junction had 10 bases not matched to a gene; V was cut back by 6 bases and J by 0 bases. The CDR3 nucleotides are TGTGCCAGCAACCCCACTGGACTAGCGGCTAGCACAGATACGCAGTATTTT. It specifies CASNPTGLAASTDTQYF.

This clone was seen a handful of times. The chain carries TRBV7-2 and TRBJ1-3; D is undetermined. From germline, CDR1 is SGHTA and CDR2 FQGNSA. Trimming left V 0 bases short and J 4 bases short, with 16 bases between. This CDR3 is built from 17 residues. The CDR3 region is CASSLAVTRTRGNTIYF. In nucleotides, the CDR3 is TGTGCCAGCAGCTTAGCCGTTACGCGGACTCGAGGAAACACCATATATTTT.

This sequence joins TRBV12-5 and TRBJ2-3; TRBD2 is a possible D gene (6 bases). The V gene's germline CDR1 is LGHNT and CDR2 FRNRAP. The CDR3 loop spans 15 amino acids. V dropped 4 bases and J dropped 0 bases, with 11 bases sitting between them. This CDR3 is CASGSSGESTDTQYF. In DNA form, the CDR3 reads TGTGCTAGTGGTTCCTCGGGGGAGAGCACAGATACGCAGTATTTT.

The chain joins TRBV5-6 to TRBJ2-1, with no clear D. Trimming removed 3 bases at V and 7 bases at J, with 5 bases between. The CDR3 consists of 11 residues. Germline V gene lookup returns CDR1 SGHDT and CDR2 YYEEEE. DNA for the CDR3: TGTGCCAGCAGCTACCGGAATGAGCAGTTCTTC. Translation: CASSYRNEQFF.

The chain recombines TRBV7-9 with TRBJ1-1; D not resolved. Germline assignment: CDR1 SEHNR and CDR2 FQNEAQ (reference sequence). The CDR3 is 12 residues long. Trimming stripped 5 bases from V and 3 bases from J, with 7 bases between. The CDR3 reads CASSPVDTEAFF. DNA for the CDR3: TGTGCCAGCAGCCCGGTTGACACTGAAGCTTTCTTT.

This clone turned up a few times. This chain connects TRBV27 to TRBJ1-5; D ambiguous. Germline loops: CDR1 MNHEY, CDR2 SMNVEV (reference sequence). This CDR3 is built from 18 residues. Between the trimmed V and J ends, which lost 1 base and 0 bases, there was a span of 16 bases. CDR3: CASSLFPPGRYSNQPQHF. The CDR3 nucleotides read TGTGCCAGCAGTTTATTTCCTCCGGGTCGATATAGCAATCAGCCCCAGCATTTT.

The chain couples TRBV11-2 to TRBJ2-2, with 10 bases aligning to TRBD2. The germline V gene has CDR1 SGHAT and CDR2 FQNNGV. This CDR3 is built from 19 residues. The junction had 13 bases not matched to a gene; V was cut back by 0 bases and J by 6 bases. In nucleotides, the CDR3 is TGTGCCAGCAGCTTAGAACTAGCGGGATGGGTTTCATTTGCCGGGGAGCTGTTTTTT. Its protein product is CASSLELAGWVSFAGELFF.

This rearrangement joins TRBV28 to TRBJ2-7, with D maybe TRBD2 (6 bases). CDR3 length: 15 residues. Germline values: CDR1 MDHEN, CDR2 SYDVKM. V dropped 3 bases and J dropped 0 bases, with 12 bases sitting between them. CDR3 residues: CASSLRAGPSYEQYF. The CDR3 DNA reads TGTGCCAGCAGTTTGCGGGCGGGGCCCTCCTACGAGCAGTACTTC.

The chain links TRBV11-2 to TRBJ1-3, with 7 nucleotides matching TRBD1. The germline gives CDR1 SGHAT, CDR2 FQNNGV. V lost 5 bases to trimming and J lost 0 bases; unmatched junction nucleotides: 7. This CDR3 has 16 residues. For the CDR3, the DNA is TGTGCCAGCAGCCACCTCGGGACAGTCTCTGGAAACACCATATATTTT. It translates to CASSHLGTVSGNTIYF.